This TCR beta chain was identified in a study of T cell responses to AZD1222 COVID-19 vaccine. General study points: Nearly half of the spike-specific TCRs reportedly recognize variant regions that carry no mutations. After two AZD1222 doses, spike-specific TCR breadth and depth rose versus day 0. White British people made up most donors, females outnumbered males, and clonal diversity was possibly underestimated.

The CDR3 has 13 residues. Trimming removed 5 bases from V and 2 bases from J, with 9 bases in between. Germline CDR1 and CDR2: LNHDA and SQIVND (reference sequence). Only in-frame clones appear in the TCRdb table, and some are missing; sequencing was by immunoSEQ multiplex PCR. This table holds 150,000 to 200,000 clones, approximately 92% found once. As for this clone: What it recognizes is unknown.

Specimen: peripheral blood, collected 28 days after the second dose of the MenACWY control vaccine. This clonotype was sampled from an adult who received the MenACWY meningococcal vaccine as a control. The chain employs TRBV19 and TRBJ2-5; the D is unclear. CDR3 in amino acids: CASSSGPQETQYF. CDR3 nucleotide sequence: TGTGCCAGTAGTTCTGGGCCACAAGAGACCCAGTACTTC.